Sequencing of this TCR beta chain was carried out in a study of early T cells in non-severe SARS-CoV-2 infection. In the study overall: Bulk RNA taken from unsorted whole blood was sequenced, leaving chains unpaired.

Each CDR3 protein is one row after TCRdb ran MiXCR on the 5' RACE reads. Of tens of thousands of distinct CDR3 sequences listed, about 16% are singletons. Trimming removed 4 bases from V and 6 bases from J, with 10 bases in between. This CDR3 has 14 amino acids. In germline, CDR1 is MNHNY, CDR2 SVGAGI (reference sequence). This clonotype was sampled from an adult who was a healthcare worker with PCR-confirmed SARS-CoV-2 infection or an uninfected control (not recorded which). This specimen was whole blood, taken at baseline. The J gene is TRBJ1-6, the V gene TRBV6-6; D is unclear. CDR3: CASSFRTGNSPLHF. DNA of the CDR3: TGTGCCAGCAGTTTTAGGACGGGTAATTCACCCCTCCACTTT.